In this sample, the clone carrying this T cell receptor beta chain turned up a few times. The antigen is unknown. Every individual TCR cDNA molecule carried its own unique molecular identifier, which allowed correction of PCR and sequencing errors. TCRdb independently ran MiXCR on the 5' RACE reads; one entry per CDR3 protein. The table has about 38,000 distinct CDR3 sequences, 5.2% seen once. Germline V gives CDR1 MDHEN, CDR2 SYDVKM. This CDR3 has 14 amino acids. The germline V and J ends were trimmed by 2 bases and 0 bases, with 8 bases remaining between them. The data were obtained in a study of spatial heterogeneity in lung cancer. As for the study in general: The count of detected beta-chain sequences consistently exceeded that of alpha-chain sequences.

The time point was: sample taken at primary tumor resection. Unsorted samples of tumor, nontumor lung or frozen PBMC had their whole RNA sequenced. There were some 76 donors, all of them untreated patients with early-stage non-small cell lung cancer. Overall study findings and caveats: Blood carried ubiquitous expanded tumor TCRs more at resection than follow-up.

The sequencing here drew on PBMCs, taken at surgery. This receptor was taken from a female donor with early-stage non-small cell lung cancer. The chain links TRBV28 to TRBJ2-7; D may be TRBD1 or TRBD2 (5 bases each). CDR3 protein: CASSLKGPSYEQYF. CDR3 nucleotide sequence: TGTGCCAGCAGTTTAAAGGGACCCTCCTACGAGCAGTACTTC.